This TCR beta chain stems from a study of blood T cells in healthy people across ages. Study-level information: Capturing about one barcoded beta molecule per two T cells was achieved by template switching.

The study, taken as a whole, reports: Getting older went along with TCR beta diversity per million T cells dropping roughly linearly.

Note on this clonotype: What it recognizes is unknown.

The CDR3 covers 14 residues. Germline V lookup: CDR1 SGHRS, CDR2 YFSETQ. Trimming at V came to 4 bases and at J to 6 bases, leaving 9 bases not matched to a gene. With a J-beta primer mix and a sample-barcoded 5' primer, a second PCR ran about 7 to 12 cycles. TCRdb reprocessed the 5' RACE reads with MiXCR, giving one entry per CDR3 protein. Seen here are hundreds of thousands of distinct CDR3 sequences, roughly 50% observed once, and the top ten hold approximately 21%. This receptor was taken from a man aged 25-45 years in good health. The gene calls are TRBV5-1 and TRBJ2-7, with 8 nucleotides matching TRBD2. Sequencing was performed on blood. The DNA of the CDR3 is TGCGCCAGCAGCCGGGCGGCTAGCGGGCTCGAGCAGTACTTC. Protein: CASSRAASGLEQYF.